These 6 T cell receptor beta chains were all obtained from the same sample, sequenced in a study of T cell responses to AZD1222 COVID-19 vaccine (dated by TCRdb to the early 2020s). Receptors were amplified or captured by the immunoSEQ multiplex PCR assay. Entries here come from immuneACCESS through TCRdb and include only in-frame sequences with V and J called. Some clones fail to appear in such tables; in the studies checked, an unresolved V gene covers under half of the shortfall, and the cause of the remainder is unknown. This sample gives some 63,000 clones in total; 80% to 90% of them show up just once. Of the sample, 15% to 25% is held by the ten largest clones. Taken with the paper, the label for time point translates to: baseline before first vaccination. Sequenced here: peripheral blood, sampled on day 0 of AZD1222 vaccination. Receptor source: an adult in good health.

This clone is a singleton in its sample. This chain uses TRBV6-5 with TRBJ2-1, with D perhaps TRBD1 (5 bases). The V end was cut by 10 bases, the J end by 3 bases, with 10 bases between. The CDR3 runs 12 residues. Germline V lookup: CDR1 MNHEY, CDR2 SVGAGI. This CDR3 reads CATNTGYNEQFF. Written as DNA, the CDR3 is TGTGCCACAAATACAGGCTACAATGAGCAGTTCTTC.

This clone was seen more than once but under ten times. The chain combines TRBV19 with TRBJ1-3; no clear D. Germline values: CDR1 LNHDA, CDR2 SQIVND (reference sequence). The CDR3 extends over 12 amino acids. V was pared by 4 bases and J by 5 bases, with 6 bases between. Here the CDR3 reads CASSSGRNTIYF. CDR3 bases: TGTGCCAGTAGTAGCGGCAGAAACACCATATATTTT.

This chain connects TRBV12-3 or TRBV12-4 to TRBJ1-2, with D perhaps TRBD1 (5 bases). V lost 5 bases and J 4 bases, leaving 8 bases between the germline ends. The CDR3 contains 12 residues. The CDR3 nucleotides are TGTGCCAGCAGTCCTGACAGCTATGGCTACACCTTC. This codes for CASSPDSYGYTF.

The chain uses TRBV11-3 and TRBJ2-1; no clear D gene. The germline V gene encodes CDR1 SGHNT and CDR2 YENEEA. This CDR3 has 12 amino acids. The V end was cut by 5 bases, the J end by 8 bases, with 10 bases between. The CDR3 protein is CASSRQWDEQFF. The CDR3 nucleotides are TGTGCCAGCAGCCGCCAATGGGATGAGCAGTTCTTC.

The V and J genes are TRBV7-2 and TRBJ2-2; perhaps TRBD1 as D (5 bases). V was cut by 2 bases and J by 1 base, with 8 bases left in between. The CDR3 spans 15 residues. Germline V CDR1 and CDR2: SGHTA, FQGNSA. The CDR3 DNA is TGTGCCAGCAGCTTAACAGGACGGAACACCGGGGAGCTGTTTTTT. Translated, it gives CASSLTGRNTGELFF. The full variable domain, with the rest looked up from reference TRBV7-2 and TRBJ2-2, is GAGVSQSPSNKVTEKGKDVELRCDPISGHTALYWYRQSLGQGLEFLIYFQGNSAPDKSGLPSDRFSAERTGGSVSTLTIQRTQQEDSAVYLCASSLTGRNTGELFFGEGSRLTVL.

The CDR3: CASSHGDRRNEKLFF. The CDR3 DNA follows: TGTGCCAGCAGCCATGGCGACAGACGAAATGAAAAACTGTTTTTT. The J gene is TRBJ1-4, the V gene TRBV3-1 (or the pseudogene TRBV3-2); weak D call: TRBD1 (5 bases). Germline-derived CDR1 and CDR2 are LGHDT and YNNKEL (reference sequence). The CDR3 is made up of 15 amino acids. The ends were cut back, 3 bases at V and 5 bases at J, with 13 bases in the middle.